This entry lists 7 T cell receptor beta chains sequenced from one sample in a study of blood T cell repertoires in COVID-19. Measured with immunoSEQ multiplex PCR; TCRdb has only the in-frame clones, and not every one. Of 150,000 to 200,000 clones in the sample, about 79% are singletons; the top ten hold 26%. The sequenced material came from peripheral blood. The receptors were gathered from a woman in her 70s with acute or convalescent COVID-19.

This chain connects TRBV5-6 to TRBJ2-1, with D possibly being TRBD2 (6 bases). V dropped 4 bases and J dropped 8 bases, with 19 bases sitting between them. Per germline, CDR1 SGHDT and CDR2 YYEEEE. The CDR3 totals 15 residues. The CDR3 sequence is CASSTGSGPGDEQFF. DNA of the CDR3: TGTGCCAGCAGCACAGGTAGCGGACCGGGGGATGAGCAGTTCTTC.

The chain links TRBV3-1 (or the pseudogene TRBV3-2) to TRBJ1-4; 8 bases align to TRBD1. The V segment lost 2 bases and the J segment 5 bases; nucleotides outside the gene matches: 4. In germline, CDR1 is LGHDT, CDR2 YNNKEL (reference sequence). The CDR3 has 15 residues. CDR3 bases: TGTGCCAGCAGCCAACAGACAGGGGTGAATGAAAAACTGTTTTTT. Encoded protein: CASSQQTGVNEKLFF.

The CDR3: CASSYPGQGAFF. The CDR3 DNA reads as TGTGCCAGCAGTTATCCGGGACAAGGAGCTTTCTTT. The chain links TRBV12-3 or TRBV12-4 to TRBJ1-1; D possibly corresponds to TRBD1 (6 bases). Trimming pared 4 bases from V and 10 bases from J, leaving 13 bases between. This CDR3 comprises 12 residues.

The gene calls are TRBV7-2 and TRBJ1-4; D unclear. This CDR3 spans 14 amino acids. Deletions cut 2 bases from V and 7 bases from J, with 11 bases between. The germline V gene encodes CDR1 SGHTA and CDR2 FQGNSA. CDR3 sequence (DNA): TGTGCCAGCAGCTTAATCGGTTCGCCTGAAAAACTGTTTTTT. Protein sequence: CASSLIGSPEKLFF.

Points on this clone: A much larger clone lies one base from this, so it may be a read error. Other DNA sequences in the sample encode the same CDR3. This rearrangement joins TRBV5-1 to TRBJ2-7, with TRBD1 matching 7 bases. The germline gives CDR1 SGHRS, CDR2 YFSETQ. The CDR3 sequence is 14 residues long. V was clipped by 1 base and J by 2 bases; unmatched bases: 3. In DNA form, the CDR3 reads TGCGCCAGCAGCTTGACCGGGACAGCCTACGAGCAGTACTTC. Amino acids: CASSLTGTAYEQYF. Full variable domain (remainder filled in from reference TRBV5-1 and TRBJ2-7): KAGVTQTPRYLIKTRGQQVTLSCSPISGHRSVSWYQQTPGQGLQFLFEYFSETQRNKGNFPGRFSGRQFSNSRSEMNVSTLELGDSALYLCASSLTGTAYEQYFGPGTRLTVT.

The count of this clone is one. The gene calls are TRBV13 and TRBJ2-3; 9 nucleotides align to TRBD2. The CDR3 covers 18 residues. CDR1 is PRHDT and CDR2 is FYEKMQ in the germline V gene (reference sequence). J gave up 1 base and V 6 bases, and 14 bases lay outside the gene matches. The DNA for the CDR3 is TGTGCCAGCAGAAGACGGGGTAGCGGGAGAGGCGGCACAGATACGCAGTATTTT. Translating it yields CASRRRGSGRGGTDTQYF.

For the CDR3, the DNA is TGCAGCGTGACGGGAAAGGACAGGGGGCTCCATATTGTCTATTCACCCCTCCACTTT. This translates into CSVTGKDRGLHIVYSPLHF. The chain carries TRBV29-1 and TRBJ1-6; 11 bases align to TRBD1. Losses at the gene ends were 6 bases for V and 8 bases for J; bases not matched to a gene: 21. CDR1 is SQVTM and CDR2 is ANQGSEA in the germline V gene. The CDR3 spans 19 residues. The variable domain in full, with the rest retrieved from reference TRBV29-1 and TRBJ1-6, is SAVISQKPSRDICQRGTSLTIQCQVDSQVTMMFWYRQQPGQSLTLIATANQGSEATYESGFVIDKFPISRPNLTFSTLTVSNMSPEDSSIYLCSVTGKDRGLHIVYSPLHFGNGTRLTVT.